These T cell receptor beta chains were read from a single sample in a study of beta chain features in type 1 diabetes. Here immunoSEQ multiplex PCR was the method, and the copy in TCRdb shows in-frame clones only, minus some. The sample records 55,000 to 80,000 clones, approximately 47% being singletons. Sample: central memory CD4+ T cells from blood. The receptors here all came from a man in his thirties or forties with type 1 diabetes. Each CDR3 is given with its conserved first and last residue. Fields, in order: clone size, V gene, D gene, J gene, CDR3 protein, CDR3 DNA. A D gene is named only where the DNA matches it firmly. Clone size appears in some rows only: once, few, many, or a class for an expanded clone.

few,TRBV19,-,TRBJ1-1,CASSLQGYGNTEAFF,TGTGCCAGTAGTTTACAGGGTTACGGGAACACTGAAGCTTTCTTT
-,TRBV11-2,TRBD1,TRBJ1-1,CASSLGQGGTEAFF,TGTGCCAGCAGCTTAGGACAGGGTGGCACTGAAGCTTTCTTT
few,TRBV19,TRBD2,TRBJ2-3,CASNPSGRDTDTQYF,TGTGCCAGTAATCCTAGCGGGAGGGACACAGATACGCAGTATTTT
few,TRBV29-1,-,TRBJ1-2,CSVLEYGYTF,TGCAGCGTGTTGGAGTATGGCTACACCTTC
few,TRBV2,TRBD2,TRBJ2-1,CASSLRGGREVVNEQFF,TGTGCCAGCAGTCTCCGCGGGGGGCGGGAGGTTGTAAATGAGCAGTTCTTC
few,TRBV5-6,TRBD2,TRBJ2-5,CASSQTSGGQETQYF,TGTGCCAGCAGCCAGACTAGCGGGGGACAAGAGACCCAGTACTTC
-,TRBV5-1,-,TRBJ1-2,CATRTGTANYGYTF,TGCGCCACCCGAACAGGGACCGCCAACTATGGCTACACCTTC
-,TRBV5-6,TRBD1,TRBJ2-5,CASSFGRGPQETQYF,TGTGCCAGCAGCTTTGGCAGGGGGCCCCAAGAGACCCAGTACTTC
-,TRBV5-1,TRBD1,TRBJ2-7,CASSFPGGYEQYF,TGCGCCAGCAGCTTTCCAGGGGGCTACGAGCAGTACTTC
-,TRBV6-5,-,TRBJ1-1,CASRIDGWTEAFF,TGTGCCAGCCGAATCGACGGGTGGACTGAAGCTTTCTTT
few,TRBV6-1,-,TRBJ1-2,CASSEHLQGLRDGYTF,TGTGCCAGCAGTGAACATTTGCAGGGACTTAGAGATGGCTACACCTTC
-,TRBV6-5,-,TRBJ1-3,CASRPTGPSGNTIYF,TGTGCCAGCAGGCCTACAGGGCCCTCTGGAAACACCATATATTTT
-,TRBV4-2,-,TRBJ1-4,CASSQGRLSGQNNEKLFF,TGTGCCAGCAGCCAAGGTCGGCTTTCTGGACAGAATAATGAAAAACTGTTTTTT
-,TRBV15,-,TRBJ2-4,CATSEGTANIQYF,TGTGCCACCAGCGAGGGAACTGCAAACATTCAGTACTTC
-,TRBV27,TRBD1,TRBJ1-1,CASSFLRGRATEAFF,TGTGCCAGCAGTTTCCTCAGGGGGCGGGCCACTGAAGCTTTCTTT
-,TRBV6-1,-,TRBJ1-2,CASSEEGLNYGYTF,TGTGCCAGCAGTGAAGAGGGACTAAACTATGGCTACACCTTC
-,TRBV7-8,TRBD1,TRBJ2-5,CASSTRQGLTQYF,TGTGCCAGCAGCACCCGACAGGGGCTGACCCAGTACTTC
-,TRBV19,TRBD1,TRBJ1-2,CASSMTGPYGYTF,TGTGCCAGTAGTATGACAGGGCCCTATGGCTACACCTTC
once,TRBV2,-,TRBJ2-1,CASSLGEQFF,TGTGCCAGCAGCCTCGGTGAGCAGTTCTTC
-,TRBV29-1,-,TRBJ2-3,CSVGAPWGTDTQYF,TGCAGCGTTGGGGCACCTTGGGGCACAGATACGCAGTATTTT
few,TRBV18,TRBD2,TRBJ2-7,CASSGGLAGSSYEQYF,TGTGCCAGCTCAGGGGGACTAGCGGGCTCCTCCTACGAGCAGTACTTC
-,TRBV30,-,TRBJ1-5,CAWSPEGNQPQHF,TGTGCCTGGAGCCCGGAGGGCAATCAACCCCAGCATTTT
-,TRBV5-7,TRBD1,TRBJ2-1,CASSFKGQPEYNEQFF,TGTGCCAGCAGCTTTAAGGGACAGCCCGAGTACAATGAGCAGTTCTTC
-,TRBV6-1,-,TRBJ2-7,CASSGSSYEQYF,TGTGCCAGCAGTGGTAGCTCCTACGAGCAGTACTTC
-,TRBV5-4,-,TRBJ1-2,CASSPPTSGPYGYTF,TGTGCCAGCAGCCCCCCAACGTCAGGGCCCTATGGCTACACCTTC
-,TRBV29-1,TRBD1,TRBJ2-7,CSVVWGTLQGGQYF,TGCAGCGTTGTTTGGGGGACCCTACAGGGGGGACAGTACTTC
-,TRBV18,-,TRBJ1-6,CASSQGDNSPLHF,TGTGCCAGCTCACAGGGAGATAATTCACCCCTCCACTTT
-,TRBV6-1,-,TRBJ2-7,CASGDGGMDEQYF,TGTGCCAGCGGCGACGGAGGAATGGACGAGCAGTACTTC
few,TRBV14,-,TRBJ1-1,CASSHQSGLFF,TGTGCCAGCAGCCACCAGAGCGGATTGTTCTTT
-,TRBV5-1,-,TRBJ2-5,CASSQDGQPQETQYF,TGCGCCAGCAGCCAAGACGGACAGCCTCAAGAGACCCAGTACTTC
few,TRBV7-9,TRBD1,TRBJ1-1,CASNGGTGSTEAFF,TGTGCCAGCAACGGGGGGACAGGGAGCACTGAAGCTTTCTTT
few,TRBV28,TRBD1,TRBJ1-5,CASSPTGTGAKPQHF,TGTGCCAGCAGTCCGACCGGGACAGGGGCCAAACCCCAGCATTTT
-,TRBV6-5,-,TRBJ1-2,CASRRDTQGGYTF,TGTGCCAGCAGAAGGGACACTCAAGGAGGCTACACCTTC
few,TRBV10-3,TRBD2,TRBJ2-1,CATESSGGANEQFF,TGTGCCACAGAGTCTAGCGGAGGGGCGAATGAGCAGTTCTTC
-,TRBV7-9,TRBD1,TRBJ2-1,CASSPGGQVPSQFF,TGTGCCAGCAGCCCCGGAGGACAGGTTCCTTCCCAGTTCTTC
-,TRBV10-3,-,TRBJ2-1,CAISGTRDGKYEQFF,TGTGCCATCAGTGGCACGCGGGACGGGAAATATGAGCAGTTCTTC
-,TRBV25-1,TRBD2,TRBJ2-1,CASSRLAGGDREQFF,TGTGCCAGCAGTAGACTAGCGGGAGGAGATCGTGAGCAGTTCTTC
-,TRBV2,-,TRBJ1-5,CASSETAVNQPQHF,TGTGCCAGCAGTGAAACGGCGGTCAATCAGCCCCAGCATTTT
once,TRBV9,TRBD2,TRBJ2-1,CASSVDRALAGRGDEQFF,TGTGCCAGCAGCGTCGACAGGGCGCTAGCGGGACGGGGGGATGAGCAGTTCTTC
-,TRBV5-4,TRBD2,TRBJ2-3,CASSYSSGRLYF,TGTGCCAGCAGCTATTCTAGCGGGAGGTTGTATTTT
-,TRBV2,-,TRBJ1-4,CASSELGGNEKLFF,TGTGCCAGCAGTGAACTTGGGGGGAATGAAAAACTGTTTTTT
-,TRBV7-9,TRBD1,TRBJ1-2,CASSLQGASPYGYTF,TGTGCCAGCAGCCTACAGGGGGCGAGCCCTTATGGCTACACCTTC
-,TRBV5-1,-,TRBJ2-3,CASSLYSGADTQYF,TGCGCCAGCAGCTTGTATAGCGGCGCAGATACGCAGTATTTT
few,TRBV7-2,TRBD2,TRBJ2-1,CASSRQTSGSYNEQFF,TGTGCCAGCAGCCGACAGACTAGCGGGAGTTACAATGAGCAGTTCTTC
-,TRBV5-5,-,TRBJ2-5,CASSLVPSVDETQYF,TGTGCCAGCAGCTTGGTTCCTAGCGTTGACGAGACCCAGTACTTC
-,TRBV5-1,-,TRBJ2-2,CASSLTANTGELFF,TGCGCCAGCAGCTTAACAGCGAACACCGGGGAGCTGTTTTTT
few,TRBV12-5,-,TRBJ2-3,CASGLVSSTYSSTDTQYF,TGTGCTAGTGGTTTGGTATCCTCGACTTATTCTAGCACAGATACGCAGTATTTT
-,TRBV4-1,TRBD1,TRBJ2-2,CASSRQGGNTGELFF,TGCGCCAGCAGCAGACAGGGGGGGAACACCGGGGAGCTGTTTTTT
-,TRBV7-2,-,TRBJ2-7,CASSSGTPPQEQYF,TGTGCCAGCAGCTCCGGGACTCCCCCTCAGGAGCAGTACTTC
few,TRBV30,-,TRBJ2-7,CAWSPRQRIEQYF,TGTGCCTGGAGTCCACGGCAGAGGATCGAGCAGTACTTC
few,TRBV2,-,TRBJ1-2,CASSDIQGLSYGYTF,TGTGCCAGCAGTGATATCCAGGGCCTTAGCTATGGCTACACCTTC
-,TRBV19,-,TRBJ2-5,CASSAARSQETQYF,TGTGCCAGTAGTGCGGCGAGAAGTCAAGAGACCCAGTACTTC
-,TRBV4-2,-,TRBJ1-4,CASSQEYGGLNEKLFF,TGTGCCAGCAGCCAAGAATATGGGGGCCTAAATGAAAAACTGTTTTTT
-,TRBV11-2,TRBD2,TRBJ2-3,CASSPTSGRPDTQYF,TGTGCCAGCAGCCCGACTAGCGGGAGGCCAGATACGCAGTATTTT
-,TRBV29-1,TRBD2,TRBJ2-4,CSVVTSVLPGKNIQYF,TGCAGCGTTGTGACTAGCGTGTTGCCGGGGAAAAACATTCAGTACTTC
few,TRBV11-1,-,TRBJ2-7,CASSRSFGEQYF,TGTGCCAGCAGCCGGAGTTTTGGGGAGCAGTACTTC
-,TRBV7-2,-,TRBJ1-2,CASSLEAYYGYTF,TGTGCCAGCAGCTTGGAGGCGTACTATGGCTACACCTTC